This T cell receptor beta chain was sequenced for a study of cytomegalovirus exposure and HLA in healthy donors. General study findings and limits: Presence/absence analyses treated sequencing depth as roughly uniform across donors.

When sampled, the donors appeared nominally healthy, though they likely had unrecorded immune exposures. Comments on this clone: What it binds is unknown.

V was shortened by 1 base and J by 0 bases, with 13 bases between the two germline ends. The germline CDR1 and CDR2 sequences are LNHNV and YYDKDF (reference sequence). CDR3 length: 17 residues. In the PCR, 60 Vbeta and 13 Jbeta primers were used. Data came from immunoSEQ multiplex PCR; TCRdb stores just in-frame clones and leaves some out. In the table there are tens of thousands of clones, almost 75% of which are singletons. The sequencing sample was made of PBMCs. The sequence derives from a man aged 45 to 65 in good health and CMV-seronegative. The chain uses TRBV15 and TRBJ1-3, with TRBD1 as a possible D gene (6 bases). CDR3 coding DNA: TGTGCCACCAGCAGAGGGACAGTCACATTCTCTGGAAACACCATATATTTT. It translates to CATSRGTVTFSGNTIYF. The variable domain in full, completed from reference TRBV15 and TRBJ1-3, reads DAMVIQNPRYQVTQFGKPVTLSCSQTLNHNVMYWYQQKSSQAPKLLFHYYDKDFNNEADTPDNFQSRRPNTSFCFLDIRSPGLGDTAMYLCATSRGTVTFSGNTIYFGEGSWLTVV.